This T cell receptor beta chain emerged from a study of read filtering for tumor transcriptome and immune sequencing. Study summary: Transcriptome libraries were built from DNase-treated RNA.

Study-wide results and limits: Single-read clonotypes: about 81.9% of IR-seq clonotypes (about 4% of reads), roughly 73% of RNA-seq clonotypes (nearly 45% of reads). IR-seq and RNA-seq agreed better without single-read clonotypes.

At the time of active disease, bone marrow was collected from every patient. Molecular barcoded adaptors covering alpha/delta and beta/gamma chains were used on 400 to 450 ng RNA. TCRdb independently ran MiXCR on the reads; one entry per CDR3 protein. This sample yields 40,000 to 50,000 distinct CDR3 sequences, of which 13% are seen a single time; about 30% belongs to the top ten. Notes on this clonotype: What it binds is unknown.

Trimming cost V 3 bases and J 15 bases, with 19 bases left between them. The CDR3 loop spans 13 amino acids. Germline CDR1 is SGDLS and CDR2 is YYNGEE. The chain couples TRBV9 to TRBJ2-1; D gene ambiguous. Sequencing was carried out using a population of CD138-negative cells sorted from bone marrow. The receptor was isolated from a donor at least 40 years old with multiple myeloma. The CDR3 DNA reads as TGTGCCAGCAGCGGGGCAATCTACAATGAGTGGTTCTTC. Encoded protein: CASSGAIYNEWFF.